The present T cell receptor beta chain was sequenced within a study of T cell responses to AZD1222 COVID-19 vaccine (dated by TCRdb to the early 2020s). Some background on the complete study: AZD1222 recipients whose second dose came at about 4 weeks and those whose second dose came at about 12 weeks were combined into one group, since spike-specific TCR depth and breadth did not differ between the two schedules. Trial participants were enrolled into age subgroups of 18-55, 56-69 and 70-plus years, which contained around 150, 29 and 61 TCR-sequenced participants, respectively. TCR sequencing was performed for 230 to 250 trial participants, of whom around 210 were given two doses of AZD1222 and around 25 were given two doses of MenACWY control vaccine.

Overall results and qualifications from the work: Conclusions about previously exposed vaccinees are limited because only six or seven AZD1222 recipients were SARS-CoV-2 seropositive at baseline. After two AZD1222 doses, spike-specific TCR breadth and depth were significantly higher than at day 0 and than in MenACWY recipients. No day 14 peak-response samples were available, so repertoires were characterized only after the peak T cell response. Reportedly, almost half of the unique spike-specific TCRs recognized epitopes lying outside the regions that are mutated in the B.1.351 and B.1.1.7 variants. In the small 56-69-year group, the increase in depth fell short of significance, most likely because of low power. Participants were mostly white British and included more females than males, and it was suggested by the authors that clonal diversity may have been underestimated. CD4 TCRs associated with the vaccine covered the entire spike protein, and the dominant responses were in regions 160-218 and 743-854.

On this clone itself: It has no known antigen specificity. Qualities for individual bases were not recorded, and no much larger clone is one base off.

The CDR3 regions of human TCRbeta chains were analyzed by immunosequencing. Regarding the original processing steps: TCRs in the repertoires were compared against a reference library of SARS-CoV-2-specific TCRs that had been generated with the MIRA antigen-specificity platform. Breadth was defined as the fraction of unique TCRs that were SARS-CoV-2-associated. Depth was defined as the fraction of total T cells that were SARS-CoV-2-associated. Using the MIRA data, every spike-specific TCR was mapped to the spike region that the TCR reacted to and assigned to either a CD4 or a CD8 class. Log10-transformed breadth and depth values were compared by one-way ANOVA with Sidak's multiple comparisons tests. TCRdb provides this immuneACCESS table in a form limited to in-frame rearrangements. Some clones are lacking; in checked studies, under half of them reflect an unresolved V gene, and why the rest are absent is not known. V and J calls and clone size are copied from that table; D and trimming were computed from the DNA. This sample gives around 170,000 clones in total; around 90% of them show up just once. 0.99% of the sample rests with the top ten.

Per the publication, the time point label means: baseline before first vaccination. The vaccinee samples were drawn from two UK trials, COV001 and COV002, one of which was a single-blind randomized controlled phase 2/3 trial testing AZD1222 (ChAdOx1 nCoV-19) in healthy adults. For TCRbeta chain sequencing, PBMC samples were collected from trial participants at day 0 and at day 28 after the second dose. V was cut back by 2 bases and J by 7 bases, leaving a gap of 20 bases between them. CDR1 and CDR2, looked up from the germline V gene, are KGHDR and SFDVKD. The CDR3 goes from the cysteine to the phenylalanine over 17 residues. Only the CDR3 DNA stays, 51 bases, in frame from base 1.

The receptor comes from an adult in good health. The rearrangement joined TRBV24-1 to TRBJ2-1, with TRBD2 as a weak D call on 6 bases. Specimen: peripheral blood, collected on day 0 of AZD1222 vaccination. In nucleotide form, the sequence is TGTGCCACCAGTGATTCGTACGGAGGGCCATTAGGTAATGAGCAGTTCTTC. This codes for CATSDSYGGPLGNEQFF.